This T cell receptor (beta chain) was recorded in a study of cytomegalovirus exposure and HLA in healthy donors. The PCR had 60 Vbeta and 13 Jbeta primers. Generated by immunoSEQ multiplex PCR, the TCRdb table keeps only in-frame clones and is missing some. The data contain 130,000 to 150,000 clones, roughly 80% of them singletons. Study-wide results and caveats: In a later analysis, parvovirus B19, influenza, CMV and Epstein-Barr virus appeared linked to several top co-occurrence clusters. Looking again later, the authors saw that most CMV-associated TCR beta chains seemed HLA-restricted. Sequencing had likely introduced a cluster of highly shared sequence variants as an artifact.

The CDR3 has 15 residues. V shed 8 bases and J 3 bases; nucleotides not matched to a gene: 11. CDR1 LNHDA and CDR2 SQIVND come from the germline V gene (reference sequence). As regards this clone: Its antigen is as yet unknown.

This receptor was identified in a woman in her twenties or thirties in good health and CMV-seronegative. The source material was PBMCs. The chain couples TRBV19 to TRBJ1-2, with 8 positions matching TRBD1. CDR3 DNA: TGTGCCAGTGGAGGGCAGGGGGCCCCTTACTATGGCTACACCTTC. Translating gives CASGGQGAPYYGYTF.